This is a list of T cell receptor beta chains from one sample in a study of T-cell reconstitution after alpha-beta-depleted transplantation in children. MiXCR, applied by TCRdb to the PCR reads, yields one record per CDR3 protein. Found here are about 110,000 distinct CDR3 sequences, around a tenth of them singletons; the top ten hold approximately 8%. Source: PBMCs from the stem cell graft donor, taken from the stem cell graft. The source is a human donor who donated a stem cell graft to a child with acute lymphoblastic leukemia. Each CDR3 is given with its conserved first and last residue. A D gene is named only where the DNA matches it firmly. Clone size, where shown, is once, few, many, or a class for clones that have expanded.

>TRBV6-5|TRBJ2-2|many|NA
CASIYSAGELFF
TGTGCCAGCATTTACTCCGCCGGGGAGCTGTTTTTT
>TRBV5-6|TRBJ1-4|many|NA
CASSLAANEKLFF
TGTGCCAGCAGCTTGGCAGCGAATGAAAAACTGTTTTTT
>TRBV6-2/TRBV6-3|TRBJ1-2|many|NA
CASSYSTGVRGGYTF
TGTGCCAGCAGTTACTCGACGGGGGTTAGAGGTGGCTACACCTTC
>TRBV6-1|TRBJ1-1|many|TRBD1
CASRPTGGLNTEAFF
TGTGCCAGCAGACCGACAGGGGGCCTGAACACTGAAGCTTTCTTT
>TRBV4-3|TRBJ1-1|many|NA
CASSPGPSRTEAFF
TGCGCCAGCAGCCCTGGGCCTAGCCGGACTGAAGCTTTCTTT
>TRBV11-2|TRBJ2-7|many|TRBD2
CASSLDGTSGRGYEQYF
TGTGCCAGCAGCTTAGATGGGACTAGCGGGAGGGGGTACGAGCAGTACTTC
>TRBV12-3/TRBV12-4|TRBJ1-5|many|NA
CASSLEDNQPQHF
TGTGCCAGCAGCCTAGAGGACAATCAGCCCCAGCATTTT
>TRBV5-1|TRBJ2-6|many|NA
CASSQGLSSGANVLTF
TGCGCCAGCAGTCAAGGGCTCAGCTCTGGGGCCAACGTCCTGACTTTC
>TRBV11-2|TRBJ1-6|many|NA
CASSLDNSPLHF
TGTGCCAGCAGCTTAGACAATTCACCCCTCCACTTT
>TRBV7-6|TRBJ2-7|NA|TRBD2
CASSLILAGSGEQYF
TGTGCCAGCAGCTTAATCCTAGCGGGGTCCGGGGAGCAGTACTTC
>TRBV29-1|TRBJ2-3|many|NA
CSVEGLGGGDTQYF
TGCAGCGTTGAGGGTCTTGGGGGCGGAGATACGCAGTATTTT
>TRBV4-1|TRBJ1-2|NA|TRBD1
CASSRTGGSNYGYTF
TGCGCCAGCAGCCGGACAGGGGGCTCTAACTATGGCTACACCTTC
>TRBV18|TRBJ1-1|few|NA
CASSTKGGFNTEAFF
TGTGCCAGCTCAACCAAGGGCGGGTTTAACACTGAAGCTTTCTTT
>TRBV9|TRBJ1-6|many|NA
CASSGKGSSYNSPLHF
TGTGCCAGCAGCGGGAAGGGGAGCTCCTATAATTCACCCCTCCACTTT
>TRBV5-6|TRBJ2-1|many|NA
CASTPSGGEQFF
TGTGCCAGCACCCCCTCGGGGGGCGAGCAGTTCTTC
>TRBV5-1|TRBJ1-4|many|NA
CASSSTEGHPGATNEKLFF
TGCGCCAGCAGTTCGACCGAAGGGCACCCTGGGGCAACTAATGAAAAACTGTTTTTT
>TRBV5-1|TRBJ1-5|NA|TRBD1
CASSPDRVLNQPQHF
TGCGCCAGCAGCCCGGACAGGGTGCTCAATCAGCCCCAGCATTTT
>TRBV7-2|TRBJ2-3|NA|TRBD2
CASSLYPLAGRDDTQYF
TGTGCCAGCAGCTTATACCCACTAGCGGGAAGGGACGATACGCAGTATTTT
>TRBV12-3/TRBV12-4|TRBJ2-5|many|TRBD1
CASSSGTGLRTETQYF
TGTGCCAGCAGTTCCGGGACAGGGTTGAGGACAGAGACCCAGTACTTC
>TRBV27|TRBJ1-1|many|NA
CASSPRVFYSRPTEAFF
TGTGCCAGCAGTCCTAGGGTCTTTTATTCTCGACCCACTGAAGCTTTCTTT
>TRBV7-7|TRBJ2-5|many|TRBD1
CASSLDRAQETQYF
TGTGCTAGCAGCTTAGACAGGGCCCAAGAGACCCAGTACTTC
>TRBV6-1|TRBJ1-1|many|NA
CASSKGHLGAEAFF
TGTGCCAGCTCAAAGGGGCACTTGGGCGCTGAAGCTTTCTTT
>TRBV20-1|TRBJ2-3|many|TRBD2
CSAAGTSGVPSTDTQYF
TGCAGTGCTGCCGGGACTAGCGGGGTCCCTAGCACAGATACGCAGTATTTT
>TRBV21-1|TRBJ2-1|many|NA
CASSKGAGRGNEQFF
TGTGCCAGCAGCAAAGGGGCAGGGAGGGGGAATGAGCAGTTCTTC
>TRBV7-9|TRBJ2-7|few|NA
CASSSGAEYEQYF
TGTGCCAGCAGCTCGGGAGCCGAATACGAGCAGTACTTC
>TRBV5-6|TRBJ2-7|many|TRBD2
CASSRGLGPVYEQYF
TGTGCCAGCAGCCGCGGACTAGGTCCAGTATACGAGCAGTACTTC
>TRBV19|TRBJ2-3|many|TRBD2
CASSIVGLLAGYTDTQYF
TGTGCCAGTAGTATAGTCGGACTACTAGCGGGGTACACAGATACGCAGTATTTT
>TRBV12-3/TRBV12-4|TRBJ2-1|many|TRBD1
CASSFPARTGPIYNEQFF
TGTGCCAGCAGTTTTCCCGCCCGGACAGGTCCTATTTACAATGAGCAGTTCTTC
>TRBV6-5|TRBJ2-1|many|NA
CASSPHLGTYNEQFF
TGTGCCAGCAGTCCACATCTTGGCACCTACAATGAGCAGTTCTTC
>TRBV12-3/TRBV12-4|TRBJ2-2|many|TRBD1
CASSSGTGAVGGELFF
TGTGCCAGCAGTTCGGGGACAGGGGCTGTAGGCGGGGAGCTGTTTTTT
>TRBV5-8|TRBJ2-5|many|TRBD2
CASSSGLAGLRGAQYF
TGTGCCAGCAGCTCGGGACTAGCGGGGCTCCGGGGTGCCCAGTACTTC
>TRBV7-2|TRBJ2-1|many|TRBD1
CAVTGYNEQFF
TGTGCCGTGACAGGGTACAATGAGCAGTTCTTC
>TRBV6-1|TRBJ2-6|many|NA
CASSALTGPHSGANVLTF
TGTGCCAGCAGTGCCTTGACGGGGCCCCACTCTGGGGCCAACGTCCTGACTTTC
>TRBV6-6|TRBJ2-4|many|NA
CASSLDYLGNIQYF
TGTGCCAGCAGTCTAGACTACCTCGGAAACATTCAGTACTTC
>TRBV20-1|TRBJ1-5|many|NA
CSAREGGGQPQHF
TGCAGTGCTAGAGAAGGGGGAGGACAGCCCCAGCATTTT
>TRBV15|TRBJ1-5|many|NA
CATSRDRSAGPQHF
TGTGCCACCAGCAGAGATAGGAGTGCTGGGCCCCAGCATTTT
>TRBV5-1|TRBJ2-6|few|NA
CASSLEVSGANGLTF
TGCGCCAGCAGCTTGGAGGTCTCTGGGGCCAACGGCCTGACTTTC
>TRBV28|TRBJ2-5|many|TRBD2
CASTSGTGTQYF
TGTGCCAGCACTAGCGGGACGGGGACCCAGTACTTC
>TRBV12-3/TRBV12-4|TRBJ1-6|many|NA
CASSLKVNSPLHF
TGTGCCAGCAGTTTGAAAGTGAATTCACCCCTCCACTTT
>TRBV28|TRBJ2-7|NA|NA
CASSFGDLYEQYF
TGTGCCAGCAGTTTCGGGGACCTCTACGAGCAGTACTTC
>TRBV6-2/TRBV6-3|TRBJ2-7|few|TRBD2
CASRSQTSGIYEQYF
TGTGCCAGCAGATCTCAGACTAGCGGGATCTACGAGCAGTACTTC
>TRBV6-4|TRBJ2-1|many|TRBD2
CASSDSTAGEVSEQFF
TGTGCCAGCAGTGACTCGACTGCGGGAGAGGTCAGCGAGCAGTTCTTC
>TRBV7-7|TRBJ1-1|many|NA
CASSRYMNTEAFF
TGTGCTAGCAGCCGTTACATGAACACTGAAGCTTTCTTT
>TRBV20-1|TRBJ2-7|many|NA
CSALRTVSYEQYF
TGCAGTGCTTTACGGACAGTGTCCTACGAGCAGTACTTC
>TRBV4-3|TRBJ2-1|many|TRBD2
CASSSGLAGGYNEQFF
TGCGCCAGCAGCTCGGGACTAGCGGGAGGGTACAATGAGCAGTTCTTC
>TRBV5-6|TRBJ2-1|many|NA
CASSIRQGGVYNEQFF
TGTGCCAGCAGCATACGTCAGGGCGGGGTGTACAATGAGCAGTTCTTC
>TRBV5-1|TRBJ2-3|many|TRBD2
CASSLTSGGATDTQYF
TGCGCCAGCAGCTTGACTAGCGGGGGGGCCACAGATACGCAGTATTTT
>TRBV7-9|TRBJ2-2|many|NA
CASRMGTQNTGELFF
TGTGCCAGCCGGATGGGGACCCAGAACACCGGGGAGCTGTTTTTT
>TRBV11-2|TRBJ1-1|many|TRBD1
CASSFQGVDTEAFF
TGTGCCAGCAGCTTCCAGGGGGTGGACACTGAAGCTTTCTTT
>TRBV30|TRBJ2-2|many|NA
CAWSTRDTYTGELFF
TGTGCCTGGAGTACCCGGGACACTTACACCGGGGAGCTGTTTTTT
>TRBV7-3|TRBJ2-3|many|TRBD2
CASSLSYSGTDTQYF
TGTGCCAGCAGCTTAAGCTATAGCGGGACAGATACGCAGTATTTT
>TRBV28|TRBJ1-2|many|NA
CASRSNTYGYTF
TGTGCCAGCAGGTCCAATACCTATGGCTACACCTTC
>TRBV7-3|TRBJ2-2|many|TRBD1
CASSLTAWTGANTGELFF
TGTGCCAGCAGCTTAACCGCCTGGACAGGCGCTAACACCGGGGAGCTGTTTTTT
>TRBV5-1|TRBJ1-3|many|TRBD1
CASSRTGTEGSGNTIYF
TGCGCCAGCAGCCGCACCGGGACAGAGGGCAGTGGAAACACCATATATTTT
>TRBV5-1|TRBJ2-7|many|NA
CASSLGTLYEQYF
TGCGCCAGCAGCTTAGGGACCCTGTACGAGCAGTACTTC
>TRBV28|TRBJ1-4|many|NA
CASSEDRGKLFF
TGTGCCAGCAGTGAGGACCGGGGAAAACTGTTTTTT
>TRBV14|TRBJ2-5|many|NA
CASSHLQVTQYF
TGTGCCAGCAGCCACCTGCAGGTGACCCAGTACTTC
>TRBV20-1|TRBJ1-1|many|NA
CSAHRAGAEAFF
TGCAGTGCCCATAGAGCCGGGGCTGAAGCTTTCTTT
>TRBV5-6|TRBJ2-7|many|NA
CASSWAHRPSYEQYF
TGTGCCAGCAGCTGGGCACACAGACCCTCCTACGAGCAGTACTTC